This T cell receptor (beta chain) was documented in a study of blood T cell repertoires in COVID-19. Overall study: COVID-19 samples, acute and convalescent, were from the United States, Italy and Spain. From T cells, B-cell-depleted T cells, or PBMCs came the material, which was cDNA or gDNA.

Per the original data handling: Using reference gene primer amplification, nucleated cell counts were estimated. Only in-frame clones appear in the TCRdb table, and some are missing; sequencing was by immunoSEQ multiplex PCR. That table is the source of V, J and clone size, and D and trimming were worked out from the DNA. The table records approximately 380,000 clones, about 85% of them present only once. V lost 0 bases and J lost 6; bases outside the gene matches: 9. Germline assignment: CDR1 ENHRY and CDR2 SYGVKD. The CDR3 consists of 16 residues. The V and J genes are TRBV10-3 and TRBJ1-1; 8 nucleotides agree with TRBD1. This receptor was obtained from a woman aged 18-35 years with acute or convalescent COVID-19. Input material: peripheral blood. CDR3 in amino acids: CAISESGNRGFPEAFF. CDR3 nucleotides: TGTGCCATCAGTGAGTCAGGGAACAGGGGGTTTCCTGAAGCTTTCTTT.